This paragraph reports one T cell receptor beta chain. All donors came from Russia, were Caucasian and healthy, and spanned ages about 6 to 95. This record comes from a study of blood T cells in healthy people across ages. The ends were cut back, 4 bases at V and 2 bases at J, with 11 bases in the middle. The CDR3 is 15 amino acids. The germline CDR1 and CDR2 sequences are KGHDR and SFDVKD. Combining a sample-barcoded 5' primer with a J-beta primer mix, a second PCR ran for roughly 7 to 12 cycles. TCRdb reprocessed the 5' RACE reads via MiXCR and lists one record per CDR3 protein. The sample yields hundreds of thousands of distinct CDR3 sequences, around 41% seen once.

V and J are TRBV24-1 and TRBJ1-5; D perhaps matches TRBD1 (5 bases). This clonotype was sampled from a man older than 75 in good health. Material for sequencing was blood. CDR3 sequence: CATSEPGTGNQPQHF. CDR3 DNA sequence: TGTGCCACCAGTGAGCCCGGGACCGGCAATCAGCCCCAGCATTTT.